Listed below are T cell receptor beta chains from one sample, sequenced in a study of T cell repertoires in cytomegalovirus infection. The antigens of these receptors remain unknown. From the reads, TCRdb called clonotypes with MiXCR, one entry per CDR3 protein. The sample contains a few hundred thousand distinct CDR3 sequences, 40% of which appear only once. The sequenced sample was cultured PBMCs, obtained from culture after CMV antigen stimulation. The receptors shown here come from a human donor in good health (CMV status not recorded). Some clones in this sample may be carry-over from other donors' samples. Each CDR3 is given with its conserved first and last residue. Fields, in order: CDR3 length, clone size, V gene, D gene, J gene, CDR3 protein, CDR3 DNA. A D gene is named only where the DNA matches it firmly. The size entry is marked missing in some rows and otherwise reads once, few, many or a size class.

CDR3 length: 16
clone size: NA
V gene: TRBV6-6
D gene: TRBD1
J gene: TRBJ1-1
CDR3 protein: CASSYAQGASGTEAFF
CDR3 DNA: TGTGCCAGCAGTTACGCACAGGGGGCCTCGGGAACTGAAGCTTTCTTT

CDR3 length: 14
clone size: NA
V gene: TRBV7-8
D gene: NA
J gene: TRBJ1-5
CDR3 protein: CASSSRQGNQPQHF
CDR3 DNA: TGTGCCAGCAGCTCAAGACAGGGCAATCAGCCCCAGCATTTT

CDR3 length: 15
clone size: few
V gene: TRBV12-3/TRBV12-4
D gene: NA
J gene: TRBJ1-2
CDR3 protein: CASSPDPGTNYGYTF
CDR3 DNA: TGTGCCAGCAGCCCCGATCCTGGGACCAACTATGGCTACACCTTC

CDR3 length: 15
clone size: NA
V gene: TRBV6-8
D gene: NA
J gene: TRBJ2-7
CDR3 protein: CASSYSIQNSYEQYF
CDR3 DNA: TGTGCCAGCAGTTACTCGATCCAGAACTCCTACGAGCAGTACTTC

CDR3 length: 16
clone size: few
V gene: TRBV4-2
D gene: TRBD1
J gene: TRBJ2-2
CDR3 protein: CASSHGQGLNTGELFF
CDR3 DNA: TGTGCCAGCAGCCATGGACAGGGACTGAACACCGGGGAGCTGTTTTTT

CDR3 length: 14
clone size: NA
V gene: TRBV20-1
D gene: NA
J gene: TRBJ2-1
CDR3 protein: CSARGLGPGNEQFF
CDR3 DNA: TGCAGTGCCCGGGGGCTAGGGCCCGGCAATGAGCAGTTCTTC

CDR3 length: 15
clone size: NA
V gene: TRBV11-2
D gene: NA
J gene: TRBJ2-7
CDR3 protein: CASSKTGAPTYEQYF
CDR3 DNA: TGTGCCAGCAGTAAAACAGGAGCTCCTACCTACGAGCAGTACTTC

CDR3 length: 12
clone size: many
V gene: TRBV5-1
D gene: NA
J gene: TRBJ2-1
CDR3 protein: CASSNSRGMQFF
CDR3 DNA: TGCGCCAGCAGCAACTCCCGAGGGATGCAGTTCTTC

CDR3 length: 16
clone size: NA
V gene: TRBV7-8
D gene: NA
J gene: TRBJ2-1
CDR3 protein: CASSPLAALAYNEQFF
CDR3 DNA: TGTGCCAGCAGTCCCCTGGCGGCCCTTGCCTACAATGAGCAGTTCTTC

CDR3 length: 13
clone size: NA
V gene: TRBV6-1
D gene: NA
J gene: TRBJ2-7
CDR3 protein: CASSPRPWYEQYF
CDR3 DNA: TGTGCCAGCAGCCCCCGACCGTGGTACGAGCAGTACTTC

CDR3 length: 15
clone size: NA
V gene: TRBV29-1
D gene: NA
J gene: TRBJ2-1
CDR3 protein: CSVEEAGRAYNEQFF
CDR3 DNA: TGCAGCGTTGAGGAAGCGGGCAGGGCCTACAATGAGCAGTTCTTC

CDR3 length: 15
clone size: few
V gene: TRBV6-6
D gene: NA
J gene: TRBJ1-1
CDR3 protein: CASSYDGNMNTEAFF
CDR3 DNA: TGTGCCAGCAGTTACGACGGCAACATGAACACTGAAGCTTTCTTT

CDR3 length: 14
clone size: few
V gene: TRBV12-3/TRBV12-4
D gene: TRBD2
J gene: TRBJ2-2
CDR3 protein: CASRRLASTGELFF
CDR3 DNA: TGTGCCAGCAGGAGACTAGCATCCACCGGGGAGCTGTTTTTT

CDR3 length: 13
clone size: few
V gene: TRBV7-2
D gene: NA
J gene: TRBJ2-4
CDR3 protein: CASSLSLAEIQYF
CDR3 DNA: TGTGCCAGCAGCTTATCGCTAGCAGAAATTCAGTACTTC

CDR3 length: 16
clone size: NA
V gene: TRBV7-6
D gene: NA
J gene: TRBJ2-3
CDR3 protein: CASSLGVGSGTDTQYF
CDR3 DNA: TGTGCCAGCAGCTTAGGTGTCGGGAGTGGGACAGATACGCAGTATTTT

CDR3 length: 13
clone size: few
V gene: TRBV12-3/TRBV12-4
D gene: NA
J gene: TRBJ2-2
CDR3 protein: CASRWLNTGELFF
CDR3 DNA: TGTGCCAGCAGGTGGCTGAACACCGGGGAGCTGTTTTTT

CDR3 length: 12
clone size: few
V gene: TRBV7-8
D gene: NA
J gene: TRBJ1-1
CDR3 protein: CASSLGLTMAFF
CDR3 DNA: TGTGCCAGCAGCTTAGGGTTAACGATGGCTTTCTTT

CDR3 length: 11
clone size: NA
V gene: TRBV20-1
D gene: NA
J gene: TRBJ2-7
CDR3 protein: CLAGETYEQYF
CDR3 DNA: TGCTTGGCCGGGGAAACCTACGAGCAGTACTTC

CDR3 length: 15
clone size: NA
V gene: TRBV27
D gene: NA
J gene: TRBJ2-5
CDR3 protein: CASSRGASVWETQYF
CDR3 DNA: TGTGCCAGCAGTCGCGGGGCGTCTGTTTGGGAGACCCAGTACTTC

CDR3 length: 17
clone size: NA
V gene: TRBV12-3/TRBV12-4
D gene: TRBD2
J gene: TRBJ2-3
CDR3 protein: CASSLAPTSGRADTQYF
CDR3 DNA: TGTGCCAGCAGTTTAGCCCCGACTAGCGGGAGGGCAGATACGCAGTATTTT

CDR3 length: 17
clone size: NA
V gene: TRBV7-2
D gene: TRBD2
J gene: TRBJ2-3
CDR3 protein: CASSPRGAGVMADTQYF
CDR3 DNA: TGTGCCAGCAGCCCCCGGGGAGCGGGGGTCATGGCAGATACGCAGTATTTT

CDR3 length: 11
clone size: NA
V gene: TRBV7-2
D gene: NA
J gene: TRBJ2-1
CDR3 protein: CASGVHNEQFF
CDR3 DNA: TGTGCCAGCGGCGTCCACAATGAGCAGTTCTTC

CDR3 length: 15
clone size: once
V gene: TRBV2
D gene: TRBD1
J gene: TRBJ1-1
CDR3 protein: CASSKFGRTGGDAFF
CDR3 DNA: TGTGCCAGCAGTAAATTCGGGCGGACAGGGGGCGACGCTTTCTTT

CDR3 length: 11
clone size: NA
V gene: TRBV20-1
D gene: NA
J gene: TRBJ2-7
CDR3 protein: CSAPTNYEQYF
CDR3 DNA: TGCAGTGCTCCTACAAACTACGAGCAGTACTTC

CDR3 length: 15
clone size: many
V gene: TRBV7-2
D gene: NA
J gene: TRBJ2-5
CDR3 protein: CASSPRAGIRETQYF
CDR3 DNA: TGTGCCAGCAGCCCCCGGGCAGGGATCCGAGAGACCCAGTACTTC

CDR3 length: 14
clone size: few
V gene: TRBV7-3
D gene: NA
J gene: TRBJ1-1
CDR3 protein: CASSNTEMNTEAFF
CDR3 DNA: TGTGCCAGCAGTAATACAGAGATGAACACTGAAGCTTTCTTT

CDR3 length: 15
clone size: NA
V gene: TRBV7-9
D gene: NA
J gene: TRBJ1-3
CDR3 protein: CASSSGQSSGNTIYF
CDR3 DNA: TGTGCCAGCAGCTCAGGACAGAGTTCTGGAAACACCATATATTTT

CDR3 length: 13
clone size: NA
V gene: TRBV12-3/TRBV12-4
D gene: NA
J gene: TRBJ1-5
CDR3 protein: CASRQAGNQPQHF
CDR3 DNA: TGTGCCAGCAGACAAGCGGGGAATCAGCCCCAGCATTTT

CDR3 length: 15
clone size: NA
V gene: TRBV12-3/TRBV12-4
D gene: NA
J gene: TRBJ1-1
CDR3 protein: CASSRMLSTNTEAFF
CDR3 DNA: TGTGCCAGCAGCCGCATGCTCTCCACCAACACTGAAGCTTTCTTT

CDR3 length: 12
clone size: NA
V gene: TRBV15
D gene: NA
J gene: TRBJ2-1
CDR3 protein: CATSMVRNEQFF
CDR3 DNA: TGTGCCACCAGCATGGTTAGGAATGAGCAGTTCTTC

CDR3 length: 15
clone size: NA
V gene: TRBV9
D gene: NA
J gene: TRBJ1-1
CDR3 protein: CASSVREGMNTEAFF
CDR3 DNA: TGTGCCAGCAGCGTAAGGGAGGGGATGAACACTGAAGCTTTCTTT

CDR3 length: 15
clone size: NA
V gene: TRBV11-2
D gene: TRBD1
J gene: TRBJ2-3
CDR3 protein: CASRSRGPRTDTQYF
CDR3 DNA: TGTGCCAGCAGATCCAGGGGGCCCCGCACAGATACGCAGTATTTT

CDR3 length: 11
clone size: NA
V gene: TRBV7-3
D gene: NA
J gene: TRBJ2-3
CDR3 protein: CASSRVDTQYF
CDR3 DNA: TGTGCCAGCAGCCGGGTTGATACGCAGTATTTT

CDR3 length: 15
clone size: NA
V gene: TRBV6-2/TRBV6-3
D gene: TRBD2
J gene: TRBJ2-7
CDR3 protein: CASSSRTSGRYEQYF
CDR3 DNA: TGTGCCAGCAGCTCTAGGACTAGCGGGCGCTACGAGCAGTACTTC

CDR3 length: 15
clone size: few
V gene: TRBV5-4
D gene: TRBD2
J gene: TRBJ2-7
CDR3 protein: CASRQGLAGVYEQYF
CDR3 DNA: TGTGCCAGCAGGCAGGGACTAGCGGGAGTATACGAGCAGTACTTC

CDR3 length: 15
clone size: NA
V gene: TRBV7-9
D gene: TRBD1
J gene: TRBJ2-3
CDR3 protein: CASSSRDRGTDTQYF
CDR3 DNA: TGTGCCAGCAGCAGCCGGGACAGGGGCACAGATACGCAGTATTTT

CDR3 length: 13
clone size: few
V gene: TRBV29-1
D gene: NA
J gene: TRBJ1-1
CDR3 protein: CSVAENMNTEAFF
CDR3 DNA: TGCAGCGTTGCCGAAAACATGAACACTGAAGCTTTCTTT

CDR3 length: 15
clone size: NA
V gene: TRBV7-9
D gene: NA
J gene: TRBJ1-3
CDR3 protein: CASSLDSFSGNTIYF
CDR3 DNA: TGTGCCAGCAGCTTAGACAGCTTCTCTGGAAACACCATATATTTT

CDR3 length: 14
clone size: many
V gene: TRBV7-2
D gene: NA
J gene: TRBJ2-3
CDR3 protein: CASSLEGNTDTQYF
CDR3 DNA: TGTGCCAGCAGCTTAGAGGGGAACACAGATACGCAGTATTTT

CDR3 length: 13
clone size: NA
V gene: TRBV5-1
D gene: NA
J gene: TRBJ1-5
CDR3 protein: CASTPKGNQPQHF
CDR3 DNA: TGCGCCAGCACCCCGAAGGGGAATCAGCCCCAGCATTTT

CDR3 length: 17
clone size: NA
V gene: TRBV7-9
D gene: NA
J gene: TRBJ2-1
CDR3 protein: CASSFGSAWGSYNEQFF
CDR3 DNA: TGTGCCAGCAGCTTCGGTAGCGCCTGGGGCTCCTACAATGAGCAGTTCTTC

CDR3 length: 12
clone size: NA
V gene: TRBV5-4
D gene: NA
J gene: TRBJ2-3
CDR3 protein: CASTGTTDTQYF
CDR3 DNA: TGTGCCAGCACCGGGACCACAGATACGCAGTATTTT

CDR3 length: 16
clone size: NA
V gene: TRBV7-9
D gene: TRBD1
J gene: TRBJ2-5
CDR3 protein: CASSLPGTGGTETQYF
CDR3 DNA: TGTGCCAGCAGCTTACCAGGGACAGGGGGGACCGAGACCCAGTACTTC

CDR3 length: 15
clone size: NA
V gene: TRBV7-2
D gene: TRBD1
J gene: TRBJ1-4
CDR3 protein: CASSLAGTANEKLFF
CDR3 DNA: TGTGCCAGCAGCTTAGCAGGGACAGCTAATGAAAAACTGTTTTTT

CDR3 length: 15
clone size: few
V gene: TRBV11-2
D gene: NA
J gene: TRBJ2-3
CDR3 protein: CASSLLPLARKGQYF
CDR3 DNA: TGTGCCAGCAGCCTTTTACCACTCGCCCGAAAGGGGCAGTATTTT

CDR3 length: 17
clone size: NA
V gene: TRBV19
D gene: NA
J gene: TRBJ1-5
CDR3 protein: CASSTYDRGHINQPQHF
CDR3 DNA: TGTGCCAGTAGTACTTATGACCGGGGACATATCAATCAGCCCCAGCATTTT

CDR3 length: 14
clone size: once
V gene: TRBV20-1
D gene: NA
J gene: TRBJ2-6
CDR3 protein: CSAQTGSGANVLTF
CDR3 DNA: TGCAGTGCTCAAACAGGGTCTGGGGCCAACGTCCTGACTTTC

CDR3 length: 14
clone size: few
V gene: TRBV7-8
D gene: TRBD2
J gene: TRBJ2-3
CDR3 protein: CVGGGLAVTDTQYF
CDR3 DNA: TGTGTCGGAGGGGGACTAGCGGTCACAGATACGCAGTATTTT

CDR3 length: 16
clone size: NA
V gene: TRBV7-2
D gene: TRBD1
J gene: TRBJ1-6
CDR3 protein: CASSRWGQVLNSPLHF
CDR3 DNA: TGTGCCAGCAGCAGATGGGGACAGGTATTAAATTCACCCCTCCACTTT

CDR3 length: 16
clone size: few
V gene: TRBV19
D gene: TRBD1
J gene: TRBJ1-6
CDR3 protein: CASSPGGDRRNSPLHF
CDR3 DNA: TGTGCCAGTAGTCCAGGGGGAGACAGGCGAAATTCACCCCTCCACTTT

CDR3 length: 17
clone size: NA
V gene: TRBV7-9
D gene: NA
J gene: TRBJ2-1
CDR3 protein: CASSLIIAASSYNEQFF
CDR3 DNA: TGTGCCAGCAGCTTGATTATAGCGGCAAGCTCCTACAATGAGCAGTTCTTC